A single sample is the source of the 27 T cell receptor beta chains below, sequenced in a study of blood T cells in healthy people across ages. Combining a sample-barcoded 5' primer with a J-beta primer mix, a second PCR ran for 7 to 11 cycles. Using its own MiXCR run on the 5' RACE reads, TCRdb lists one record per CDR3 protein. Of approximately 940,000 distinct CDR3 sequences listed, about 44% are singletons. Source material: blood. These receptors all stem from a man in his thirties or forties in good health.

The chain uses TRBV12-3 or TRBV12-4 and TRBJ1-2; possibly TRBD1 for D (6 bases). The CDR3 spans 13 residues. Trimming stripped 2 bases from V and 5 bases from J, with 9 bases between. The CDR3 loop is CASSLQGKYGYTF. CDR3 DNA sequence: TGTGCCAGCAGTTTACAGGGGAAGTATGGCTACACCTTC.

This clonotype has at least ten counts. The chain is built from TRBV29-1 and TRBJ2-7; D is uncertain. V shed 6 bases and J shed 2 bases, with 11 bases lying between them. This CDR3 has 12 residues. Looked up from germline, CDR1 is SQVTM and CDR2 is ANQGSEA. The CDR3 DNA is TGCAGCGTCCTACGGTCCCCCTACGAGCAGTACTTC. Translated, it gives CSVLRSPYEQYF.

In this sample, this clonotype turned up a few times. The rearrangement joins TRBV4-1 to TRBJ1-4, with 8 bases matching TRBD1. CDR3 length: 16 amino acids. V trimming: 4 bases; J trimming: 2 bases; junction bases outside the gene matches: 6. Germline-derived CDR1 and CDR2 are MGHRA and YSYEKL. The CDR3 is CASSRTGFATNEKLFF. The CDR3, as DNA: TGCGCCAGCAGCCGGACAGGGTTCGCGACTAATGAAAAACTGTTTTTT.

The chain joins TRBV5-1 to TRBJ2-5; no firm D call. CDR1 SGHRS and CDR2 YFSETQ come from the germline V gene. Trimming left V 0 bases short and J 0 bases short, with 6 bases between. This CDR3 region has 14 residues. The CDR3 coding sequence is TGCGCCAGCAGCTTGGCACAGTACCAAGAGACCCAGTACTTC. Its protein is CASSLAQYQETQYF.

In the case of this clonotype: A read error may explain this, as a much larger clone is one base away. The rearrangement uses TRBV3-1 and TRBJ2-1; no firm D call. Judging by the DNA end, TRBJ2-7 fits better; the J call may be wrong. Germline V gene sequence: CDR1 LGHDT, CDR2 YNNKEL (reference sequence). The length of the CDR3 is 16 residues. CDR3 DNA sequence: TGTGCCAGCAGCCAAGGCAGCACCGACATCTACAATGAGCAGTACTTC. Its translation: CASSQGSTDIYNEQYF.

This clonotype was seen a few times. The chain combines TRBV5-1 with TRBJ1-2; D may be TRBD1 (6 bases). The CDR3 is 15 amino acids. Germline V gene data show CDR1 as SGHRS and CDR2 as YFSETQ. Trimming left V 2 bases short and J 2 bases short, with 13 bases between. The CDR3 nucleotides read TGCGCCAGCAGCTTAGACAGGACCTTCAACTATGGCTACACCTTC. As protein: CASSLDRTFNYGYTF.

V gene TRBV29-1 combines with J gene TRBJ1-1; TRBD1 agrees at 8 bases. The J segment lost 7 bases and the V segment lost 7 bases, leaving 2 bases of the junction unmatched. This CDR3 contains 10 residues. Germline lookup yields CDR1 SQVTM and CDR2 ANQGSEA. The CDR3 coding sequence is TGCAGCGGGGGGACAGGTGAAGCTTTCTTT. Translated, it gives CSGGTGEAFF.

In its sample, this clonotype was seen once. The genes are TRBV29-1 and TRBJ2-5; 9 bases are a match to TRBD2. V shed 3 bases and J 11 bases; nucleotides not matched to a gene: 16. The germline V gene encodes CDR1 SQVTM and CDR2 ANQGSEA. The CDR3 sequence is 15 residues long. The CDR3 protein is CSVERGSGGRNEQYF. In nucleotides, the CDR3 is TGCAGCGTTGAGCGGGGCAGCGGGGGGAGGAATGAGCAGTACTTC.

This chain joins TRBV27 and TRBJ2-4, with D unresolved. The assigned J gene may be wrong: the sequence end matches TRBJ2-7 better. This CDR3 is 11 amino acids long. Germline-derived CDR1 and CDR2 are MNHEY and SMNVEV (reference sequence). Here the CDR3 reads CASSVRSEQYF. CDR3 nucleotide sequence: TGTGCCAGCAGTGTCAGGTCCGAGCAGTACTTC.

This clonotype was recorded a few times. The rearrangement joins TRBV20-1 to TRBJ1-2, with D tentatively TRBD1 (6 bases). CDR1 and CDR2 from the germline V gene are DFQATT and SNEGSKA (reference sequence). The CDR3 totals 12 residues. V was pared by 6 bases and J by 7 bases, with 15 bases between. CDR3 nucleotide sequence: TGCAGTGCCGGGGGCACTCTTGGTGGCTACACCTTC. It is translated as CSAGGTLGGYTF.

This chain links TRBV6-5 with TRBJ2-7; TRBD1 aligns across 9 bases. Germline V CDR1 and CDR2: MNHEY, SVGAGI. The CDR3 sequence is 13 residues long. The ends lost 9 bases at V and 2 bases at J; junction bases unmatched: 5. This CDR3 reads CARGDRAPYEQYF. The DNA for the CDR3 is TGTGCCAGGGGGGACAGGGCTCCCTACGAGCAGTACTTC.

The chain couples TRBV5-1 to TRBJ2-3, with D uncertain. V lost 4 bases and J 4 bases, leaving 10 bases between the germline ends. The CDR3 length is 13 residues. In germline, CDR1 is SGHRS, CDR2 YFSETQ. Here the CDR3 reads CASSHPAADTQYF. The CDR3 DNA reads as TGCGCCAGCAGCCACCCAGCCGCAGATACGCAGTATTTT. The full variable domain, in which reference TRBV5-1 and TRBJ2-3 provide the parts outside the CDR3, is KAGVTQTPRYLIKTRGQQVTLSCSPISGHRSVSWYQQTPGQGLQFLFEYFSETQRNKGNFPGRFSGRQFSNSRSEMNVSTLELGDSALYLCASSHPAADTQYFGPGTRLTVL.

In nucleotides, the CDR3 is TGCAGCGTTGAAACGCGCGGGGGGATTAGTGAGCAGTACTTC. Amino acids: CSVETRGGISEQYF. The chain carries TRBV29-1 and TRBJ2-7; 8 bases agree with TRBD2. The CDR3 is made up of 14 amino acids. Germline V gene data show CDR1 as SQVTM and CDR2 as ANQGSEA. V shed 2 bases and J 7 bases; nucleotides not matched to a gene: 10.

The chain recombines TRBV20-1 with TRBJ2-7, with D hard to call. Trimming removed 0 bases at V and 2 bases at J, with 14 bases between. This CDR3 has 15 amino acids. Germline V CDR1 and CDR2: DFQATT, SNEGSKA (reference sequence). As DNA, the CDR3 is TGCAGTGCTAGAGATCGAAGACGAAGTCCCTACGAGCAGTACTTC. It specifies CSARDRRRSPYEQYF.

The chain recombines TRBV7-2 with TRBJ2-1, with D unclear. This CDR3 spans 15 amino acids. Per the germline V gene, CDR1 is SGHTA and CDR2 is FQGNSA. The V gene lost 2 bases and the J gene lost 0 bases, with 8 bases spanning the gap. The CDR3 is CASSLYSSSYNEQFF. Written as DNA, the CDR3 is TGTGCCAGCAGCTTATACAGTAGCTCCTACAATGAGCAGTTCTTC.

This clonotype was counted between two and nine times. The J gene is TRBJ2-5, the V gene TRBV7-2, with TRBD2 identical over 15 bases. Germline values: CDR1 SGHTA, CDR2 FQGNSA. The CDR3 sequence is 13 residues long. V gave up 6 bases and J gave up 13 bases; unmatched junction bases: 6. Here the CDR3 DNA reads TGTGCCAGCAGTGCCGGGACTAGCGGGGGGATGTACTTC. Protein product: CASSAGTSGGMYF.

The V and J genes are TRBV20-1 and TRBJ2-5, with D tentatively TRBD1 (5 bases). The end of the DNA is better explained by TRBJ2-7, so the J call may be wrong. CDR3 length equals 14 residues. Germline V CDR1 and CDR2: DFQATT, SNEGSKA (reference sequence). The CDR3 nucleotides read TGCAGTGCTAGAGGGGGCCGGGTCCCCTACGAGCAGTACTTC. Amino acid sequence: CSARGGRVPYEQYF.

This clonotype has a handful of counts. The chain uses TRBV29-1 and TRBJ2-7; 8 bases agree with TRBD1. V was clipped by 3 bases and J by 0 bases; unmatched bases: 7. The CDR3 covers 15 residues. Looked up from germline, CDR1 is SQVTM and CDR2 is ANQGSEA. The CDR3 nucleotides are TGCAGCGTTGATATCCGACAGGGGATCTCCTACGAGCAGTACTTC. It translates to CSVDIRQGISYEQYF.

This sequence joins TRBV12-3 or TRBV12-4 and TRBJ2-7; tentative D call: TRBD2 (6 bases). Between the trimmed V and J ends, which lost 3 bases and 1 base, there was a span of 10 bases. This CDR3 is 14 amino acids long. DNA for the CDR3: TGTGCCAGCAGTTTCCGGGAGAGGTCCTACGAGCAGTACTTC. This encodes CASSFRERSYEQYF.

This clonotype was detected only a few times. V and J are TRBV20-1 and TRBJ1-2; D ambiguous. The germline CDR1 and CDR2 sequences are DFQATT and SNEGSKA (reference sequence). The V gene lost 0 bases and the J gene lost 7 bases, with 24 bases spanning the gap. This CDR3 has 17 residues. The CDR3 DNA reads as TGCAGTGCTAGAGATATGAAGGGAAAGGCTGCGGACGTTGGCTACACCTTC. This sequence encodes CSARDMKGKAADVGYTF.

This clonotype was counted at least ten times. An end of the junction does not agree with germline; a read error may underlie this. The V and J genes are TRBV5-1 and TRBJ2-5; 7 nucleotides agree with TRBD1. CDR1 is SGHRS, CDR2 YFSETQ, per germline. The CDR3 runs to 13 residues. The CDR3 DNA reads TGTGCCAGCAGTCTACAGGGGCGGGAGACCCAGTACTTC. Amino acids: CASSLQGRETQYF.

The chain is built from TRBV27 and TRBJ2-1, with D perhaps being TRBD1 or TRBD2 (5 bases each). Germline CDR1 reads MNHEY; CDR2 reads SMNVEV (reference sequence). The CDR3 loop spans 13 amino acids. Between the trimmed V and J ends, which lost 9 bases and 8 bases, there was a span of 17 bases. The CDR3 reads CARGPLRVYEQFF. Here the CDR3 DNA reads TGTGCCAGGGGACCCCTACGGGTCTATGAGCAGTTCTTC.

The chain employs TRBV15 and TRBJ2-1, with D perhaps assigned TRBD1 or TRBD2 (6 bases each). The V end lost 0 bases, the J end lost 9 bases, and 21 bases lay between the germline ends. The CDR3 totals 17 residues. Per the germline V gene, CDR1 is LNHNV and CDR2 is YYDKDF (reference sequence). The CDR3 DNA follows: TGTGCCACCAGCAGAGAAGCGTCGGGGGCCGGCTATGGTGAGCAGTTCTTC. Translating gives CATSREASGAGYGEQFF.

This clonotype has only a few counts. This chain uses TRBV10-3 with TRBJ2-3, with no clear D. Germline V CDR1 and CDR2: ENHRY, SYGVKD. The V gene lost 1 base and the J gene lost 2 bases, with 13 bases spanning the gap. The CDR3 contains 16 residues. CDR3 in amino acids: CAISELSGRYTDTQYF. The DNA for the CDR3 is TGTGCCATCAGTGAGTTATCCGGCCGGTACACAGATACGCAGTATTTT.

The V and J genes are TRBV29-1 and TRBJ2-3, with 8 bases identical to TRBD1. Germline V gives CDR1 SQVTM, CDR2 ANQGSEA. V dropped 4 bases and J dropped 3; count of bases not matched to a gene: 6. The CDR3 sequence is 14 residues long. The CDR3: CSVGAGGITDTQYF. CDR3 coding DNA: TGCAGCGTTGGGGCAGGGGGCATTACAGATACGCAGTATTTT.

About this clonotype itself: A junction boundary mismatches the germline segment, possibly from a read error. The V call is TRBV20-1, the J call TRBJ2-7; 10 bases fit TRBD2. Looked up from germline, CDR1 is DFQATT and CDR2 is SNEGSKA (reference sequence). The CDR3 is 14 residues long. The CDR3 sequence is CSARERGGFYEQYF. Here the CDR3 DNA reads TGCAGTGCAAGAGAGCGGGGGGGCTTCTACGAGCAGTACTTC.

This chain joins TRBV4-2 and TRBJ2-2; 8 bases agree with TRBD2. Trimming took 0 bases from V and 7 from J; bases not matched to a gene: 10. CDR3 length: 17 residues. CDR1 is LGHNA, CDR2 YNFKEQ, per germline. DNA of the CDR3: TGTGCCAGCAGCCAAGATGGGGCGGGGGGCCCAATCGGGGAGCTGTTTTTT. This gives the protein CASSQDGAGGPIGELFF.